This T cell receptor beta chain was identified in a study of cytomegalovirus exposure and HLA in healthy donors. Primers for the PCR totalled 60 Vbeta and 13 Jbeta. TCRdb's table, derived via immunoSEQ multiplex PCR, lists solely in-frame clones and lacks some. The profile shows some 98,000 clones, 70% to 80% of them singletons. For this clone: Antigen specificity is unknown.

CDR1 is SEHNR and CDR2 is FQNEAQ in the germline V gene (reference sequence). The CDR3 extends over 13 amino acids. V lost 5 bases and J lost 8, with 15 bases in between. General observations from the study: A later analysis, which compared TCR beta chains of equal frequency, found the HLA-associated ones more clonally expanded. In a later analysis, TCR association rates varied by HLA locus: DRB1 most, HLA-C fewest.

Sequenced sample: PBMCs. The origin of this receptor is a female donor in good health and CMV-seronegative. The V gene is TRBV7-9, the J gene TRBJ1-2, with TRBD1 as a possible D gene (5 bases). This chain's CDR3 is CASSPRGGSGYTF. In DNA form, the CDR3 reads TGTGCCAGCAGCCCCCGCGGGGGAAGCGGCTACACCTTC.